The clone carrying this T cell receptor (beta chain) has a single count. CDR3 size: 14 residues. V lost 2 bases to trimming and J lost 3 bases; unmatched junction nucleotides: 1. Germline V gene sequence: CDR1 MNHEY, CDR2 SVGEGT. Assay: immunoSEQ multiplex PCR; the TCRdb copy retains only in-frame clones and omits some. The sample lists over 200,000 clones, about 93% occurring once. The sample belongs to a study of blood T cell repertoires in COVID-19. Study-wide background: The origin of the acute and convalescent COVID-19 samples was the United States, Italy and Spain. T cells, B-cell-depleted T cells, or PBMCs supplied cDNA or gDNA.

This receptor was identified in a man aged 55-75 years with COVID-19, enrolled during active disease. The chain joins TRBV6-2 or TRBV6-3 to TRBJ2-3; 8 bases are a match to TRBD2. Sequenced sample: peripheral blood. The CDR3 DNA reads TGTGCCAGCAGTTACCGCGGGAGGACAGATACGCAGTATTTT. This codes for CASSYRGRTDTQYF.